This T cell receptor (beta chain) was captured by sequencing in a study of tumor and adjacent non-tumor tissue in lung cancer. No cell sorting was done before RNA was extracted from the tissue. Whole-study findings and limits: Normal lung showed higher cumulative top 100 clone frequency than tumor.

As regards this clonotype: As yet, its antigen is unknown.

Germline lookup yields CDR1 SGHAT and CDR2 FQNNGV. The CDR3 length is 14 residues. V lost 10 bases, J lost 10 bases, and 15 bases stayed unmatched. The library came from three nested PCR rounds adapted from ARM-PCR protocols. TCRdb recomputed calls from the multiplex PCR reads with MiXCR, one row per CDR3 protein. The sample lists about 140,000 distinct CDR3 sequences, around 61% occurring once. Sequenced material: lung tumor tissue. The receptor was derived from a man in his 60s with small cell lung cancer. The chain recombines TRBV11-2 with TRBJ1-4; the match to TRBD1 covers 7 bases. The CDR3 nucleotides are TGTGCCAACAGTCTCAACAGGGGCCTAGGAAAACTGTTTTTT. Translated: CANSLNRGLGKLFF. Based on the CDR3 plus reference TRBV11-2 and TRBJ1-4, the full variable domain is EAGVAQSPRYKIIEKRQSVAFWCNPISGHATLYWYQQILGQGPKLLIQFQNNGVVDDSQLPKDRFSAERLKGVDSTLKIQPAKLEDSAVYLCANSLNRGLGKLFFGSGTQLSVL.